This TCR beta chain was profiled in a study of T cell responses to AZD1222 COVID-19 vaccine. Generated by immunoSEQ multiplex PCR, the TCRdb table keeps only in-frame clones and is missing some. The table includes approximately 150,000 clones, roughly 92% detected once. This clone was seen more than once but under ten times. Its antigen is currently unknown. Broader study findings: Spike-specific TCR breadth and depth went up after people got two AZD1222 doses.

The CDR3 runs 15 residues. Germline V gives CDR1 SGHKS, CDR2 YYEKEE (reference sequence). V lost 4 bases and J lost 2; bases outside the gene matches: 6. The clonotype comes from an adult in good health. The chain is built from TRBV5-5 and TRBJ1-3; 7 bases map to TRBD1. The specimen comprised peripheral blood, sampled on day 0 of AZD1222 vaccination. CDR3 amino acids: CASSPQGVPGNTIYF. The CDR3, as DNA: TGTGCCAGCAGCCCCCAGGGGGTACCTGGAAACACCATATATTTT.